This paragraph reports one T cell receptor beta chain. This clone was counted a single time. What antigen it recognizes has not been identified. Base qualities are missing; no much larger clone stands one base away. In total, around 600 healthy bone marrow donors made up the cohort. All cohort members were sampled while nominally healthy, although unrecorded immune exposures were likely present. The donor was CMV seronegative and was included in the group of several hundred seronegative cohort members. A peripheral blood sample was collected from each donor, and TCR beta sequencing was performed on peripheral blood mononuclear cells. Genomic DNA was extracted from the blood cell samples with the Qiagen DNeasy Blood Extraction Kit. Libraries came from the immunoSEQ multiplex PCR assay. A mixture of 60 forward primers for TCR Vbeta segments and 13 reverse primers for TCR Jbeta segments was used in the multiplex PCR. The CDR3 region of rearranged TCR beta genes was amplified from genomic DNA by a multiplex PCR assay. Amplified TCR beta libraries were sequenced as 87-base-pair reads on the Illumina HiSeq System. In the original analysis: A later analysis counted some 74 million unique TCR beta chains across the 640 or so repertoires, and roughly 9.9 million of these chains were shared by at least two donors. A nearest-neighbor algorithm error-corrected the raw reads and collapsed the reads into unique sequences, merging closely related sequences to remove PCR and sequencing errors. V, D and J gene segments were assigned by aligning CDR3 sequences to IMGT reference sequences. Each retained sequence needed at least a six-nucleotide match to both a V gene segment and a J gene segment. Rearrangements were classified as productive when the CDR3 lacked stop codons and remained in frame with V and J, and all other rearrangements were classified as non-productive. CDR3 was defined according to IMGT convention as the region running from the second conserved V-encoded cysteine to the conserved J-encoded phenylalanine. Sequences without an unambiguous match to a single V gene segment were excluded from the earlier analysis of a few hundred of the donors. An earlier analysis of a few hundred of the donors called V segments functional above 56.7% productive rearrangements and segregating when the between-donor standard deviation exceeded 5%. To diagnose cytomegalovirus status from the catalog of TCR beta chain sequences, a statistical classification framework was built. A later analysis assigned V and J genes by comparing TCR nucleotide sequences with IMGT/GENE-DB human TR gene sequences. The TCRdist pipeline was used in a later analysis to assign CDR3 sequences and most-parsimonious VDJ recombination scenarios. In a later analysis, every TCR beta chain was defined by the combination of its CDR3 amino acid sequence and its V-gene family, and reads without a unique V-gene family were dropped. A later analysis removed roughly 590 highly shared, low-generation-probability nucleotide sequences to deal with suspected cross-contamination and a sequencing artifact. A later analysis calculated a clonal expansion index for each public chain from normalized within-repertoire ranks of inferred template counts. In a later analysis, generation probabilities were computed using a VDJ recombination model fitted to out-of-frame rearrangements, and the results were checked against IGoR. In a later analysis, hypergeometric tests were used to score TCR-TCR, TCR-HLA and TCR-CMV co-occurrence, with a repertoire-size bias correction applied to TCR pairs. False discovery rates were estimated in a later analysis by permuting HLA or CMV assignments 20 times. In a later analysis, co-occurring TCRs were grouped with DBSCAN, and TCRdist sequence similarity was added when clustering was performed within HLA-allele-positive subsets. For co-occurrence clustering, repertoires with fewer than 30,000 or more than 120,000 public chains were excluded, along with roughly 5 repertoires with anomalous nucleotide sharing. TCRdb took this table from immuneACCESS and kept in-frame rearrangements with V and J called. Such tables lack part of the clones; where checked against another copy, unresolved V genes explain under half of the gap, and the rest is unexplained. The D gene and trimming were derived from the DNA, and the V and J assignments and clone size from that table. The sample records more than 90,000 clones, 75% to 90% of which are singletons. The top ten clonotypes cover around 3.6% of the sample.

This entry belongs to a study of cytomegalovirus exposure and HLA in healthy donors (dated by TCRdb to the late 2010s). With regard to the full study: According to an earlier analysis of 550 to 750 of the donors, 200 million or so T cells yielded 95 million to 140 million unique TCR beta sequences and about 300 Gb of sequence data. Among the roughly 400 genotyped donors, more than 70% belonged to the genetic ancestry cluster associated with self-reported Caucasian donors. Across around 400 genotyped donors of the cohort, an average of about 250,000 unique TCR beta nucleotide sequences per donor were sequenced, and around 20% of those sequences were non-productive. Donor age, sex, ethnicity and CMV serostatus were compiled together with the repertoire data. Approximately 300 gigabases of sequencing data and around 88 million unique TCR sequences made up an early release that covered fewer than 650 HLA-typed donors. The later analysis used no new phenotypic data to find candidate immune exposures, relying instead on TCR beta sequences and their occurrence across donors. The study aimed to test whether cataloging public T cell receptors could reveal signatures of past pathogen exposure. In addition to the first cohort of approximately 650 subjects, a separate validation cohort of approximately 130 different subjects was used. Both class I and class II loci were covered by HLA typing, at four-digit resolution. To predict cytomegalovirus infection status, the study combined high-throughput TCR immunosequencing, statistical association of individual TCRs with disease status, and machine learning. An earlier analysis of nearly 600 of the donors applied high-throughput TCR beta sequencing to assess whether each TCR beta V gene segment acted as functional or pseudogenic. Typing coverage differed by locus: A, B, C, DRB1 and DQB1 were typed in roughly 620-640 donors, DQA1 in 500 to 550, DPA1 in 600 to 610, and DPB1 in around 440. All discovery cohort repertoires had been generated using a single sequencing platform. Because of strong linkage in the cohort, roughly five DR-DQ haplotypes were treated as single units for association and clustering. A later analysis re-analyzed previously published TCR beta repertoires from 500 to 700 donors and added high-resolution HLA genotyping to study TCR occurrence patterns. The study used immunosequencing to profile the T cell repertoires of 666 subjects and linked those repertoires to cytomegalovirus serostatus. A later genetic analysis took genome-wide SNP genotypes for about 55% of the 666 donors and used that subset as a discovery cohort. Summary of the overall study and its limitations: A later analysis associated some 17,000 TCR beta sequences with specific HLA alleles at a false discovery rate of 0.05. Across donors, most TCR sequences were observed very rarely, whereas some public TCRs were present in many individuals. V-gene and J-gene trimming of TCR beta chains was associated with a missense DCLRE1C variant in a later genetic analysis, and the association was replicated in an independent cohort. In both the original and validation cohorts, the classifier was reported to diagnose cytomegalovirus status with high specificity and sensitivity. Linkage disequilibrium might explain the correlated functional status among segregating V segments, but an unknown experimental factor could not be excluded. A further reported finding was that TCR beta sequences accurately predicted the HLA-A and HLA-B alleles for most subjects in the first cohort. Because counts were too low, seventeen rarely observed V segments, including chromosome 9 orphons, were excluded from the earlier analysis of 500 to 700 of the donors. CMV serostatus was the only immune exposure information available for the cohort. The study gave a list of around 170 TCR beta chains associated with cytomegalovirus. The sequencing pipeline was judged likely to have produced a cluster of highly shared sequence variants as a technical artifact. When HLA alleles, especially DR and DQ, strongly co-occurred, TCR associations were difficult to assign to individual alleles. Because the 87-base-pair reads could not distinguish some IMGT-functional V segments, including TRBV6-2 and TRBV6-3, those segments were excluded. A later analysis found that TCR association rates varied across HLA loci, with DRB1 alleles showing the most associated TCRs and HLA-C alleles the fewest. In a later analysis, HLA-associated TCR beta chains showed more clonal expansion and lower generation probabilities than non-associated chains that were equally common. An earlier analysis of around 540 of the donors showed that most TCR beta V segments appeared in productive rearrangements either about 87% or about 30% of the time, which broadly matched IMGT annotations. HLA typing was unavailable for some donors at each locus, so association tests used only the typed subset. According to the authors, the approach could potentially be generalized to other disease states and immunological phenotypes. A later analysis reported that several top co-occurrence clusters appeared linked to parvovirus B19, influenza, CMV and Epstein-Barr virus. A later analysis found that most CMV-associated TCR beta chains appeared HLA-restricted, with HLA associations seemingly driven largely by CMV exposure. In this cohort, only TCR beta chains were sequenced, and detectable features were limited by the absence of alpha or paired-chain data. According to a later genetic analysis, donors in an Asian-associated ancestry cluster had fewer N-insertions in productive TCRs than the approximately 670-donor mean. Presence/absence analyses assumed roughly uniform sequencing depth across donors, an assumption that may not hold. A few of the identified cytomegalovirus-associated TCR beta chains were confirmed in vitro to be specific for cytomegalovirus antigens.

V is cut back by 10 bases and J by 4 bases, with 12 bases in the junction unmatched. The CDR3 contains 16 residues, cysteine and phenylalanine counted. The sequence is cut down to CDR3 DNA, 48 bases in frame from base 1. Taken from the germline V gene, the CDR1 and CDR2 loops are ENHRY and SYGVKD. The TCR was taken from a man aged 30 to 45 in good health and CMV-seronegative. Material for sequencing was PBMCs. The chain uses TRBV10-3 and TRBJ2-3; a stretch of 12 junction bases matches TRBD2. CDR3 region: CATQAGLAGGPDTQYF. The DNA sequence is TGTGCCACCCAGGCCGGGCTAGCGGGAGGGCCAGATACGCAGTATTTT.